The 6 T cell receptor beta chains presented below share a single source sample, sequenced in a study of T-cell reconstitution after alpha-beta-depleted transplantation in children. Unique molecular identifiers were incorporated into the prepared TCRbeta library. TCRdb called the PCR reads again in MiXCR, with one record for every CDR3 protein. The data show about 870,000 distinct CDR3 sequences, about 16% seen once. The specimen was PBMCs, mostly from graft donor cells, collected 360 days after TCRalphabeta/CD19-depleted stem cell transplant. The receptors derive from a male patient younger than 18 who had a stem cell transplant for acute lymphoblastic leukemia, so the T cells may come from the graft donor.

The chain employs TRBV27 and TRBJ2-1; 7 nucleotides line up with TRBD1. V lost 2 bases and J lost 8; bases outside the gene matches: 6. The CDR3 spans 14 residues. Looked up from germline, CDR1 is MNHEY and CDR2 is SMNVEV (reference sequence). The CDR3 DNA reads as TGTGCCAGCAGTTTAAAGGGGGCGTTGTATGAGCAGTTCTTC. Amino acids: CASSLKGALYEQFF.

In this sample, this clonotype turned up a few times. The rearrangement joins TRBV4-1 to TRBJ1-3; 11 positions agree with TRBD1. Germline CDR1 MGHRA, CDR2 YSYEKL. The CDR3 has 16 amino acids. Trimming took 4 bases from V and 5 from J; bases not matched to a gene: 7. The CDR3 region is CASSLRDRGWRNTIYF. CDR3 nucleotide sequence: TGCGCCAGCAGCCTCCGGGACAGGGGGTGGAGAAACACCATATATTTT.

This clonotype has just a few counts. The chain combines TRBV12-3 or TRBV12-4 with TRBJ2-7, with 7 bases that match TRBD2. Germline trimming cut 3 bases from V and 2 bases from J; bases unmatched to any gene: 7. The CDR3 has 15 amino acids. DNA of the CDR3: TGTGCCAGCAGTTTGGCTAGCGGCAAGGCCTACGAGCAGTACTTC. The encoded protein is CASSLASGKAYEQYF.

This chain links TRBV20-1 with TRBJ2-7; D not resolved. With 0 bases removed from V and 0 bases from J, the gap between germline ends came to 9 bases. This CDR3 is built from 14 residues. CDR1 and CDR2 (germline): DFQATT, SNEGSKA (reference sequence). The DNA for the CDR3 is TGCAGTGCTAGAGATCAGGAGAGCTCCTACGAGCAGTACTTC. This gives the protein CSARDQESSYEQYF.

This clonotype was seen many times. The chain uses TRBV12-3 or TRBV12-4 and TRBJ2-2; 11 bases fit TRBD2. This CDR3 is built from 16 residues. The ends lost 3 bases at V and 8 bases at J; junction bases unmatched: 8. The CDR3 loop reads CASSLPATSGKGELFF. As DNA, the CDR3 is TGTGCCAGCAGTTTGCCTGCGACTAGCGGGAAAGGGGAGCTGTTTTTT.

The gene calls are TRBV6-1 and TRBJ2-2; weak D call: TRBD1 (5 bases). Trimming pared 3 bases from V and 4 bases from J, leaving 12 bases between. The germline CDR1 and CDR2 sequences are MNHNS and SASEGT. This CDR3 is 15 amino acids long. The CDR3 loop is CASSDRAPGTGELFF. CDR3 DNA: TGTGCCAGCAGTGACAGGGCCCCGGGCACCGGGGAGCTGTTTTTT.